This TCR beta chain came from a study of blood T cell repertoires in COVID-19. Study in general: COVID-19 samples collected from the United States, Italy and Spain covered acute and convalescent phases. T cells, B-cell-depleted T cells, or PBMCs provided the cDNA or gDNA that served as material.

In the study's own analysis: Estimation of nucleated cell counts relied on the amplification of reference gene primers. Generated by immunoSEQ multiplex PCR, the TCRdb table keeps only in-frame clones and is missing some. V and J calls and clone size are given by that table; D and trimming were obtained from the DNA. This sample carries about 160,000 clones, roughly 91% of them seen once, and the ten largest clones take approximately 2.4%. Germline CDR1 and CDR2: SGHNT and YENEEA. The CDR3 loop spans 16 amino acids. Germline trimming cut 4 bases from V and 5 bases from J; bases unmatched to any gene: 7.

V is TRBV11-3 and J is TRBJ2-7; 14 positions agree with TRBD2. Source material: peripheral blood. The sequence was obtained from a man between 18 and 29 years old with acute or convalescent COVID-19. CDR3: CASSSGTSGSWNEQYF. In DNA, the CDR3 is TGTGCCAGCAGCTCCGGGACTAGCGGGAGTTGGAACGAGCAGTACTTC.